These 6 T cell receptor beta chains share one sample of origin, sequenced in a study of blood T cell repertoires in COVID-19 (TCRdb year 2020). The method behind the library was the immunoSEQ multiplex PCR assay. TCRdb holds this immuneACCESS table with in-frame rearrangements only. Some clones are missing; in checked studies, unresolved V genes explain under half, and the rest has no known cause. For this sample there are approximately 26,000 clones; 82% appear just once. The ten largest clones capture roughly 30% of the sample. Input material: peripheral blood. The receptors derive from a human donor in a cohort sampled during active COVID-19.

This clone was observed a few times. The CDR3 DNA follows: TGCGCCAGCAGCTCACAGGGGATGAACACTGAAGCTTTCTTT. Its translation is CASSSQGMNTEAFF. V is TRBV5-1 and J is TRBJ1-1; 7 bases fit TRBD1. V gave up 3 bases and J gave up 0 bases; unmatched junction bases: 2. The germline gives CDR1 SGHRS, CDR2 YFSETQ. This CDR3 is built from 14 residues.

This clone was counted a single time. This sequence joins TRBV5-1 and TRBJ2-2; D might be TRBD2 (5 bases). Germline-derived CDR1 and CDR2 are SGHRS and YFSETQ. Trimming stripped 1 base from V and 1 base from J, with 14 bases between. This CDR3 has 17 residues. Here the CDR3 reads CASSLRSPAVNTGELFF. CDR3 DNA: TGCGCCAGCAGCTTGAGAAGTCCAGCGGTGAACACCGGGGAGCTGTTTTTT. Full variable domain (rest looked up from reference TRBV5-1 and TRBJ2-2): KAGVTQTPRYLIKTRGQQVTLSCSPISGHRSVSWYQQTPGQGLQFLFEYFSETQRNKGNFPGRFSGRQFSNSRSEMNVSTLELGDSALYLCASSLRSPAVNTGELFFGEGSRLTVL.

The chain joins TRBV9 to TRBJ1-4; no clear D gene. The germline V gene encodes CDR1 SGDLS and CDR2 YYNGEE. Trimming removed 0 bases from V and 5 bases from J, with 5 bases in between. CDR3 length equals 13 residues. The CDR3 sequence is CASSVGPNEKLFF. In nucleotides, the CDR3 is TGTGCCAGCAGCGTAGGTCCAAATGAAAAACTGTTTTTT.

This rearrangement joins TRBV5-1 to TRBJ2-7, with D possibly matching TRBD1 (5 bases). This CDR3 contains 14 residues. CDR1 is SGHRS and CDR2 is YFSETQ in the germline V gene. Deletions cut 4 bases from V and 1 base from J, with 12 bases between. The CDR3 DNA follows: TGCGCCAGCAGCATAACAGGAAGGTCCTACGAGCAGTACTTC. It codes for CASSITGRSYEQYF.

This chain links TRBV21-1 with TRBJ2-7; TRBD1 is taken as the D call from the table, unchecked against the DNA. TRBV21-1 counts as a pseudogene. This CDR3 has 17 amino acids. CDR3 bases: TGTGCCAGCAGCAAAGGGGGCCGGGACAGGGGGAAGTACGAGCAGTACTTC. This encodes CASSKGGRDRGKYEQYF.

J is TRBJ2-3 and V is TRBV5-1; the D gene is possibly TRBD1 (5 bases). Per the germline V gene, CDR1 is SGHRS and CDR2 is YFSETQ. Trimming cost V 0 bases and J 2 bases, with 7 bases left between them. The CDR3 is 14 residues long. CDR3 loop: CASSLGGNTDTQYF. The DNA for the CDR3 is TGCGCCAGCAGCTTGGGGGGCAACACAGATACGCAGTATTTT. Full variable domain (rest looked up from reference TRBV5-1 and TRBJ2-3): KAGVTQTPRYLIKTRGQQVTLSCSPISGHRSVSWYQQTPGQGLQFLFEYFSETQRNKGNFPGRFSGRQFSNSRSEMNVSTLELGDSALYLCASSLGGNTDTQYFGPGTRLTVL.